This TCR beta chain was profiled in a study of STAT3 mutations in large granular lymphocyte leukemia (dated by TCRdb to about 2019). As for the study more broadly: Canonical activating STAT3 mutations were detected in roughly half of the longitudinally sequenced T-LGLL patients. Over half of the T-LGLL patients were given one or more immunosuppressive therapy regimens, and approximately 36% of the treated patients had a hematologic response. Serial deep sequencing of TCRbeta CDR3 and STAT3 was performed in patients with T-cell large granular lymphocyte leukemia to reconstruct clonal hierarchy and dynamics. From an initial cohort of hundreds of LGL patients, approximately 18 representative T-LGLL cases were selected for longitudinal TCRbeta and STAT3 sequencing. As controls within the study, a couple of patients with natural killer LGL leukemia were also sequenced longitudinally. For each patient, sequencing was performed at an average of around 4 time points, with a range of 2 to 8 samplings. The paper as a whole reports these results and caveats: At least one immunodominant TCRbeta clonotype was present in every T-LGLL patient, and multiple immunodominant subclonotypes appeared in about half of the T-LGLL patients. Because no samples were available when a clone first appeared, clonal expansion had to be inferred from samplings taken at other points. Variable intervals between samplings and differing treatment regimens complicated linking therapy response to changes in TCR clonal burden. Since codominant clonotypes persisted in some patients, a small but highly pathogenic clone may have gone undetected. Several patients had a dominant TCR clone burden greater than the STAT3 mutant burden, which suggests that the STAT3 mutation arose secondarily within a clone that had already expanded. In 6 of 18 patients, TCR clonotype switching occurred after therapy, and every newly emerging clone was STAT3 wild type.

DNA was extracted from blood mononuclear cells, and the same DNA was used for both TCR and STAT3 sequencing. This clone was detected only once. Its recognized antigen is unknown. No base qualities exist here, and no much larger clone lies one base off it. TCRbeta libraries were sequenced on an Illumina MiSeq, averaging approximately 41,000 productive templates per sample. The immunoSEQ assay, which uses multiplex PCR amplification, was used to generate TCRbeta CDR3 libraries. On the study's bioinformatics: Following a previously defined approach, repertoire diversity was calculated, and values close to 0 point to extremely monoclonal samples. As stored in TCRdb, this immuneACCESS dataset retains in-frame rearrangements with V and J assigned. A fraction of the clones does not appear; measured against another copy, unresolved V genes explain less than half of the discrepancy, and the remainder lacks a known reason. That table furnishes V, J and clone size, whereas the DNA furnished D and trimming. This sample is represented by about 9,400 clones; roughly 89% of them were singletons. The top ten constitute more than 80% of the sample.

V and J lose 7 bases and 10 bases, and a span of 14 bases separates them. Reading from cysteine to phenylalanine, the CDR3 counts 13 amino acids. The CDR3 DNA has 39 bases and is translated from base 1. In the germline V gene, CDR1 corresponds to SNHLY and CDR2 to FYNNEI. The material sequenced was peripheral blood mononuclear cells. The TCR sequence derives from a man older than 75 with T-cell large granular lymphocyte leukemia. Some clones in this sample may be carry-over from other donors' samples. The age is the age at diagnosis. This receptor chain uses TRBV2 and TRBJ1-6, with TRBD1 as a weak D call on 6 bases. CDR3 reads: CASMQGFGSPLHF. In nucleotides, the sequence is TGTGCCAGCATGCAGGGGTTCGGGTCACCCCTCCACTTT.